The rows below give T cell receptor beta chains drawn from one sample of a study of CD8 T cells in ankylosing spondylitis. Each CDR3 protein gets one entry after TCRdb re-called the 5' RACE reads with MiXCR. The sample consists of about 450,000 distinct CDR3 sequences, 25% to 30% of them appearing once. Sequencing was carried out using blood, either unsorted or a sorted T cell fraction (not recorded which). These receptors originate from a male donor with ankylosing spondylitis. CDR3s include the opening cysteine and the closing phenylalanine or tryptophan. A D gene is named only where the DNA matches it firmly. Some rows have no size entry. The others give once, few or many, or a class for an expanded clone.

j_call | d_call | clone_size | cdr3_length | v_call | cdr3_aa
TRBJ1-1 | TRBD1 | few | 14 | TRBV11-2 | CASSFVQGDTEAFF
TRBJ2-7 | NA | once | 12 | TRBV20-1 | CSVVARGCEQYF
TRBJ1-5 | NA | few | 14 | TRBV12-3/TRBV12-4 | CASTRTVSNQPQHF
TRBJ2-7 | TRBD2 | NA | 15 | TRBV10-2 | CASSGGLADLYEQYF
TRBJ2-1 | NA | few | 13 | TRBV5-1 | CASRVEFYNEQFF
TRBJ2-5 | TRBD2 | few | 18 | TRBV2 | CASSPPLTSGRGQETQYF
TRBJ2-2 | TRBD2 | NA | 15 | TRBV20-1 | CSARYGGDGTGELFF
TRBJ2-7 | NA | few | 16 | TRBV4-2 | CASSRDGTPEPYEQYF
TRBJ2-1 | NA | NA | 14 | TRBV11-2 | CASSLGWQYNEQFF
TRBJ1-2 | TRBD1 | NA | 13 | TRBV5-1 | CARSTGQAGGYTF
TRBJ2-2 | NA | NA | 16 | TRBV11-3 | CASSLFGGTNTGELFF
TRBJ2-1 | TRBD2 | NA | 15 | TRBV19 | CASSIGLAVSDEQFF
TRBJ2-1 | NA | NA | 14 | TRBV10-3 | CAISESDWNNEQFF
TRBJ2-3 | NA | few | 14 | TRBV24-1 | CATSDASSTDTQYF
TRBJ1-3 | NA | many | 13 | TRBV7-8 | CASSGFGGNTIYF
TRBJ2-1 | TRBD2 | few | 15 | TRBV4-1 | CASSAILAGVVEQFF
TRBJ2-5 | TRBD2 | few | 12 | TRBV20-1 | CSALREPETQYF
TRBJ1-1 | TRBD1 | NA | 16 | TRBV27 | CASSRWTGDGYTEAFF
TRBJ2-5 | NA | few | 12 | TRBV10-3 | CAIGGQSETQYF
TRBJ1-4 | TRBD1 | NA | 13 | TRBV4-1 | CASSQTGGEKLFF
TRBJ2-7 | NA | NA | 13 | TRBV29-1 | CSVEETVSYEQYF
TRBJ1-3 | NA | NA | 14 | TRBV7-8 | CASSLLHSGNTIYF
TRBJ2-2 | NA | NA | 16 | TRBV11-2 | CASSLSPPTLTGELFF
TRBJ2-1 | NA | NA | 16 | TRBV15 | CATSRDWTEVYNEQFF
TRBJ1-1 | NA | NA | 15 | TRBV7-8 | CASSSRDTRTTEAFF
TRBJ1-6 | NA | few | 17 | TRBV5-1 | CASSLTGGSSYNSPLHF
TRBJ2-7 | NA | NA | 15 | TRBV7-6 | CASSLGTRPSYEQYF
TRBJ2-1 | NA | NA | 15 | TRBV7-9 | CASSLWQGGYNEQFF
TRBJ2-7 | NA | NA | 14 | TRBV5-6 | CATHRRDLLIEQYF
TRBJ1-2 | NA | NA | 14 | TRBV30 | CAWSSYRINYGYTF
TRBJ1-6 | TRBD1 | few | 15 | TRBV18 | CASSPLGTGDSPLHF
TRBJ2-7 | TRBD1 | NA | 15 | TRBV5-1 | CASSSTGGSTYEQYF
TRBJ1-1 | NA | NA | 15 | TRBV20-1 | CSAINGADLNTEAFF
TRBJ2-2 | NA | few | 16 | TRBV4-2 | CASSQEGGLPTGELFF
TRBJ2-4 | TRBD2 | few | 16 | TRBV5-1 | CASSLGLTLGGDIQYF
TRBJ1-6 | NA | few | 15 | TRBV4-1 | CASSQDSTNNSPLHF
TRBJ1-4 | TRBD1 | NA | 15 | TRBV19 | CASRVQGAPLEKLFF
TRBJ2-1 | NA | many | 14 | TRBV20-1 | CSASTGSSMNEQFF
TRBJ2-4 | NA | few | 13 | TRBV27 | CASSLQAKNIQYF
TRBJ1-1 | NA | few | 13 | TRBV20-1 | CSARMGVSTEAFF
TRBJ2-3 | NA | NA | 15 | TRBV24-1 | CATSDLVRGADTQYF
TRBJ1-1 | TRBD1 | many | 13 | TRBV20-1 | CSAKTGMNTEAFF
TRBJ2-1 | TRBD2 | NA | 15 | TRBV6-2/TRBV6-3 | CASTPPRLAVNEQFF
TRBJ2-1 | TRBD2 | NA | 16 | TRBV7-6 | CASSFFSGTSFPEQFF
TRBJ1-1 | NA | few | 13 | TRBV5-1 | CASFQDPNTEAFF
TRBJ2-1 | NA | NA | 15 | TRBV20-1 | CSARDRRGGMNEQFF
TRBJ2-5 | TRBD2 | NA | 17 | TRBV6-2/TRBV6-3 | CASSYGRREGYQETQYF
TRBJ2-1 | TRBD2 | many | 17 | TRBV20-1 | CSALLAGGPGVYNEQFF
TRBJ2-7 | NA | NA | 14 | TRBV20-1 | CSASYPVSPYEQYF
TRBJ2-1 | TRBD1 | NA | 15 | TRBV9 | CASSPRDRSYNEQFF
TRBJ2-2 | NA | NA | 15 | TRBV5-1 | CASSLGAPATGELFF
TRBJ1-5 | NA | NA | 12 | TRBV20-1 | CSARDPNQPQHF